Listed here is a single TCR beta chain. No antigen is known for it. One end of the junction is discordant with germline, which a read error may explain. The study co-extracted DNA and RNA from around 20-30 mg of unsorted bulk tissue. The sample originates from a study of tumor-infiltrating lymphocytes in primary liver carcinoma. Whole-study findings and limits: Tumor-blood pairs (like tumor-adjacent pairs) overlapped less than tumor region pairs did. Tumor top-250-clone fractions significantly exceeded those of blood (p = 0.039).

Constant-region priming of approximately 0.55 ug total RNA yielded TCR beta cDNA. Generation of the TCR beta libraries relied on three nested multiplex PCR rounds using slightly modified ARM-PCR. Running 10 cycles apiece, the first two PCR rounds relied on TRBV1-TRBV30 forward primers together with a C-beta reverse primer. TCRdb called the multiplex PCR reads again in MiXCR, with one record for every CDR3 protein. The table shows more than 90,000 distinct CDR3 sequences, with more than 65% occurring only once. Looked up from germline, CDR1 is SGHNT and CDR2 is YENEEA. This CDR3 is 13 amino acids long.

The sample consisted of liver tumor tissue from sampling region 2. Specified subset: tumor region T2, inferior pole. The V call is TRBV11-3, the J call TRBJ2-4, with D unclear. The TCR originated in a woman aged 55-70 years with primary liver carcinoma and hepatitis B virus infection. The CDR3 DNA sequence: TGTACCAGCAGCGTTGGCCAGAGAAACATTCAGTACTTC. It specifies CTSSVGQRNIQYF.